The clone carrying this TCR beta chain was seen just once. This specimen comes from a study of blood T cell repertoires in COVID-19. Looking at the study overall: Material from acute and convalescent COVID-19 was sourced from the United States, Italy and Spain. Sample material is recorded as cDNA or gDNA derived from T cells, B-cell-depleted T cells, or PBMCs.

Authors' data handling: Researchers report that nucleated cell counts were estimated from reference gene primer amplification. Clones were read by immunoSEQ multiplex PCR, and TCRdb kept only the in-frame ones, dropping some. V and J calls and clone size are copied from that table; D and trimming were computed from the DNA. This table holds 120,000 to 150,000 clones, 80% to 85% found once. The CDR3 runs 13 residues. Trimming took 7 bases from V and 0 from J, leaving 7 bases between them. The chain has TRBV12-3 or TRBV12-4 and TRBJ1-3; unclear D gene. The sample comprised peripheral blood. The TCR comes from a human donor in a cohort sampled during active COVID-19. The CDR3 nucleotides read TGTGCCAGCACCGTAAACTCTGGAAACACCATATATTTT. It yields the protein CASTVNSGNTIYF.